Following are 13 T cell receptor beta chains from one sample sequenced in a study of Ad26.COV2.S vaccination and SARS-CoV-2 variants. Generated by immunoSEQ multiplex PCR, the TCRdb table keeps only in-frame clones and is missing some. The data hold about 350,000 clones, with about 91% observed a single time. The sequenced sample was peripheral blood, obtained after recovery from COVID-19. The receptors originated from a human donor who had recovered from COVID-19.

The CDR3 reads CAGEVGGPNTEAFF. Written as DNA, the CDR3 is TGTGCCGGAGAAGTAGGGGGACCGAACACTGAAGCTTTCTTT. The chain recombines TRBV2 with TRBJ1-1; perhaps TRBD1 as D (6 bases). The V end was cut by 11 bases, the J end by 1 base, with 17 bases between. CDR1 and CDR2 from the germline V gene are SNHLY and FYNNEI. The CDR3 is made up of 14 amino acids.

This chain links TRBV3-1 (or the pseudogene TRBV3-2) with TRBJ2-2; 9 positions match TRBD1. CDR1 and CDR2 from the germline V gene are LGHDT and YNNKEL (reference sequence). V lost 3 bases and J lost 9; bases outside the gene matches: 14. The CDR3 consists of 17 residues. As DNA, the CDR3 is TGTGCCAGCAGCCAGTTGTCCGGGACAGGGACTTTCCGGGAGCTGTTTTTT. Translating it yields CASSQLSGTGTFRELFF.

The chain combines TRBV5-6 with TRBJ1-2; D is perhaps TRBD1 (5 bases). Germline loops: CDR1 SGHDT, CDR2 YYEEEE. The CDR3 runs to 17 residues. V gave up 3 bases and J gave up 8 bases, with 26 bases separating them. CDR3 protein: CASSSPVGEKIVRGYTF. CDR3 nucleotide sequence: TGTGCCAGCAGCTCACCTGTAGGGGAGAAGATAGTGAGAGGCTACACCTTC. Using reference TRBV5-6 and TRBJ1-2 for the parts outside the CDR3, the full variable domain is DAGVTQSPTHLIKTRGQQVTLRCSPKSGHDTVSWYQQALGQGPQFIFQYYEEEERQRGNFPDRFSGHQFPNYSSELNVNALLLGDSALYLCASSSPVGEKIVRGYTFGSGTRLTVV.

V usage is TRBV7-2 and J usage is TRBJ1-3; D remains unclear. The CDR3 sequence is 17 residues long. CDR1 is SGHTA and CDR2 is FQGNSA in the germline V gene. V gave up 1 base and J gave up 0 bases, with 13 bases separating them. The CDR3 DNA follows: TGTGCCAGCAGCTTAGTAAGCAGTCCACGCTCTGGAAACACCATATATTTT. Translating it yields CASSLVSSPRSGNTIYF.

The gene calls are TRBV2 and TRBJ1-1; the match to TRBD1 covers 10 bases. CDR1 and CDR2 (germline): SNHLY, FYNNEI. Losses at the gene ends were 6 bases for V and 1 base for J; bases not matched to a gene: 5. This CDR3 comprises 15 residues. The CDR3 sequence is CASSRDRGANTEAFF. As DNA, the CDR3 is TGTGCCAGCAGCCGGGACAGGGGAGCGAACACTGAAGCTTTCTTT.

The V call is TRBV7-6, the J call TRBJ2-3; 15 nucleotides match TRBD2. Looked up from germline, CDR1 is SGHVS and CDR2 is FNYEAQ. Unmatched junction bases numbered 12, after V lost 5 bases and J lost 6 bases. The CDR3 runs to 18 residues. The CDR3 protein is CASSTRTSGGVLRDTQYF. The CDR3 nucleotides are TGTGCCAGCAGCACTCGGACTAGCGGGGGGGTCCTCCGGGATACGCAGTATTTT.

The V and J genes are TRBV6-2 or TRBV6-3 and TRBJ2-2; D is ambiguous. V was clipped by 1 base and J by 7 bases, with 4 bases between them. The length of the CDR3 is 12 residues. The germline V gene encodes CDR1 MNHEY and CDR2 SVGEGT. The CDR3 sequence: CASSYLGGELFF. CDR3 nucleotide sequence: TGTGCCAGCAGTTACTTGGGCGGGGAGCTGTTTTTT.

The chain couples TRBV15 to TRBJ2-5, with D possibly matching TRBD1 (5 bases). Trimming cost V 2 bases and J 5 bases, with 15 bases left between them. From germline, CDR1 is LNHNV and CDR2 YYDKDF (reference sequence). The CDR3 covers 15 residues. CDR3: CATSRSTGPSETQYF. CDR3 nucleotides: TGTGCCACCAGCAGAAGTACAGGACCTTCGGAGACCCAGTACTTC. Based on the CDR3 plus reference TRBV15 and TRBJ2-5, the full variable domain is DAMVIQNPRYQVTQFGKPVTLSCSQTLNHNVMYWYQQKSSQAPKLLFHYYDKDFNNEADTPDNFQSRRPNTSFCFLDIRSPGLGDTAMYLCATSRSTGPSETQYFGPGTRLLVL.

This rearrangement joins TRBV24-1 to TRBJ2-7, with 8 bases aligning to TRBD1. Germline lookup yields CDR1 KGHDR and CDR2 SFDVKD. With 5 bases clipped from V and 0 bases from J, the junction kept 5 bases outside the gene matches. CDR3 length equals 15 residues. The CDR3 here is CATSVLQGASYEQYF. The DNA of the CDR3 is TGTGCCACCAGTGTCCTCCAGGGGGCCTCCTACGAGCAGTACTTC.

V gene TRBV9 combines with J gene TRBJ1-3; D is ambiguous. This CDR3 has 17 amino acids. Trimming stripped 4 bases from V and 0 bases from J, with 17 bases between. Germline V gives CDR1 SGDLS, CDR2 YYNGEE. The CDR3 region is CASSHSFEGSSGNTIYF. The CDR3 nucleotides read TGTGCCAGCAGCCACTCCTTTGAGGGCAGCTCTGGAAACACCATATATTTT.

The chain employs TRBV4-3 and TRBJ2-3; 10 nucleotides align to TRBD2. Germline CDR1 and CDR2: LGHNA and YSLEER. The CDR3 is made up of 14 amino acids. J was trimmed by 13 bases and V by 0 bases; bases with no gene match: 7. CDR3: CASSQDPSGGLKYF. The CDR3 DNA reads TGCGCCAGCAGCCAAGATCCTAGCGGGGGCCTGAAGTATTTT.

This clone has only one observation. The gene calls are TRBV7-9 and TRBJ2-3; no definite D call. In germline, CDR1 is SEHNR, CDR2 FQNEAQ (reference sequence). This CDR3 has 14 amino acids. V was clipped by 1 base and J by 4 bases, with 9 bases between them. The CDR3 spells CASSLGRVADTQYF. The CDR3 DNA sequence: TGTGCCAGCAGCTTAGGCCGGGTCGCAGATACGCAGTATTTT.

The chain has TRBV5-4 and TRBJ1-2; D perhaps matches TRBD1 (6 bases). The CDR3 loop spans 15 amino acids. V dropped 3 bases and J dropped 0 bases, with 12 bases sitting between them. Germline assignment: CDR1 SGHNT and CDR2 YYREEE (reference sequence). The CDR3 DNA follows: TGTGCCAGCAGCTCAGGACAGATATCTAACTATGGCTACACCTTC. Translation gives CASSSGQISNYGYTF.